These T cell receptor beta chains were read from a single sample in a study of blood T cell repertoires in COVID-19. The protocol was immunoSEQ multiplex PCR, while the TCRdb copy is restricted to in-frame clones and leaves out a portion. The sample has 260,000 or so clones; around 84% are singletons. The sequenced material came from PBMCs or T cells enriched from blood (not recorded which). The receptors originated from a woman between 50 and 59 years old who had recovered from COVID-19. CDR3s include the opening cysteine and the closing phenylalanine or tryptophan.

J: TRBJ2-7
V: TRBV2
CDR3: CASSESFGAGFNEQYF

J: TRBJ1-4
V: TRBV25-1
CDR3: CASSETTGRTEKLFF

J: TRBJ1-1
V: TRBV29-1
CDR3: CSVRPQGATEAFF

J: TRBJ1-1
V: TRBV11-1
CDR3: CASGLQGAEAFF

J: TRBJ2-1
V: TRBV12-5
CDR3: CASGLGTLTGKDYNEQFF

J: TRBJ2-5
V: TRBV7-7
CDR3: CASSLHSGSQETQYF

J: TRBJ2-3
V: TRBV7-2
CDR3: CASSLNGLAGTQYF

J: TRBJ2-5
V: TRBV5-1
CDR3: CASSLWGTGAEETQYF

J: TRBJ2-7
V: TRBV18
CDR3: CASSPPSTGLDEQYF

J: TRBJ2-3
V: TRBV7-7
CDR3: CASSLAGGEADTQYF

J: TRBJ1-4
V: TRBV5-1
CDR3: CASSWGTGTNEKLFF

J: TRBJ1-1
V: TRBV5-1
CDR3: CASSPGGRTEAFF

J: TRBJ2-5
V: TRBV3-1/TRBV3-2
CDR3: CASRPQGTRETQYF

J: TRBJ2-2
V: TRBV6-5
CDR3: CASSPTGLGTGELFF

J: TRBJ2-7
V: TRBV29-1
CDR3: CSVQMGARAYEQYF

J: TRBJ2-7
V: TRBV7-2
CDR3: CASSAGGVYYEQYF

J: TRBJ1-4
V: TRBV5-1
CDR3: CASSLVGEKLFF

J: TRBJ2-1
V: TRBV7-8
CDR3: CASREGSGRNFWQFF

J: TRBJ1-1
V: TRBV12-3/TRBV12-4
CDR3: CASSKQGGTEAFF

J: TRBJ1-3
V: TRBV7-8
CDR3: CASSFLSPGTGPYSGNTIYF

J: TRBJ1-5
V: TRBV19
CDR3: CASGMGSNQPQHF

J: TRBJ1-2
V: TRBV6-6
CDR3: CASNEPDYGYTF

J: TRBJ1-5
V: TRBV5-6
CDR3: CASTKGGGARNQPQHF

J: TRBJ1-5
V: TRBV10-1
CDR3: CASSSGTGNQPQHF

J: TRBJ1-5
V: TRBV28
CDR3: CASSPYGQGGGQPQHF

J: TRBJ2-1
V: TRBV19
CDR3: CASSIAPGGVGEQFF

J: TRBJ2-5
V: TRBV12-3/TRBV12-4
CDR3: CASSLSLQETQYF

J: TRBJ2-3
V: TRBV4-1
CDR3: CASSQDRGRATDTQYF

J: TRBJ2-6
V: TRBV30
CDR3: CAWSLGVGANVLTF

J: TRBJ2-3
V: TRBV19
CDR3: CASSLSATSRTDTQYF

J: TRBJ1-2
V: TRBV7-8
CDR3: CASSLDAGSYGYTF

J: TRBJ1-3
V: TRBV9
CDR3: CASSVAISGNTIYF

J: TRBJ1-1
V: TRBV5-5
CDR3: CASQNQLRDRNTEAFF

J: TRBJ1-1
V: TRBV18
CDR3: CASSSLWDREGAITEAFF

J: TRBJ2-7
V: TRBV6-5
CDR3: CASSSSGDEQYF

J: TRBJ2-1
V: TRBV19
CDR3: CASSGTLRGSGEQFF

J: TRBJ2-7
V: TRBV27
CDR3: CASSNSGRGPSYEQYF

J: TRBJ2-1
V: TRBV5-4
CDR3: CASSSDRANEQFF

J: TRBJ2-1
V: TRBV7-2
CDR3: CASSLEGAGYYNEQFF

J: TRBJ2-7
V: TRBV7-8
CDR3: CASSRSGGGSPYEQYF

J: TRBJ2-7
V: TRBV29-1
CDR3: CSAGDSIEQYF

J: TRBJ1-2
V: TRBV5-1
CDR3: CASSGDRGGYGYTF

J: TRBJ1-2
V: TRBV6-2/TRBV6-3
CDR3: CASSSVRDRGITNYGYTF

J: TRBJ1-3
V: TRBV11-2
CDR3: CASSSPGQGTGNTIYF